These 10 T cell receptor beta chains share one sample of origin, sequenced in a study of shared clonotypes between healthy human individuals. Assay: immunoSEQ multiplex PCR; the TCRdb copy retains only in-frame clones and omits some. This table has roughly 1,100,000 clones, about 80% appearing once. The sample comprised memory CD4+ T cells sorted from blood. Indicated subset: CD45RA-negative fraction. The receptors shown here come from a young man in good health.

In this sample, this clone turned up a few times. The genes are TRBV5-4 and TRBJ2-7, with TRBD1 identical over 8 bases. Germline V gives CDR1 SGHNT, CDR2 YYREEE (reference sequence). V lost 6 bases and J lost 0; bases outside the gene matches: 5. CDR3 size: 14 residues. The chain's CDR3 is CASTRDRGSYEQYF. The CDR3 nucleotides are TGTGCCAGCACCAGAGACAGGGGCTCCTACGAGCAGTACTTC. Combining the CDR3 with reference TRBV5-4 and TRBJ2-7 gives the whole variable domain ETGVTQSPTHLIKTRGQQVTLRCSSQSGHNTVSWYQQALGQGPQFIFQYYREEENGRGNFPPRFSGLQFPNYSSELNVNALELDDSALYLCASTRDRGSYEQYFGPGTRLTVT.

The CDR3 here is CASSSTGGGYEQYF. For the CDR3, the DNA is TGTGCCAGCAGCTCTACAGGGGGGGGCTACGAGCAGTACTTC. This rearrangement joins TRBV7-2 to TRBJ2-7; TRBD1 might be the D (8 bases). Germline assignment: CDR1 SGHTA and CDR2 FQGNSA. V lost 4 bases to trimming and J lost 3 bases, with 13 bases between them. The CDR3 is 14 residues long.

This clone was seen ten or more times. The chain employs TRBV6-4 and TRBJ1-2, with 8 nucleotides matching TRBD1. Germline-derived CDR1 and CDR2 are MRHNA and SNTAGT. This CDR3 spans 13 amino acids. With V trimmed by 4 bases and J by 6 bases, 4 bases remained unmatched. The DNA of the CDR3 is TGTGCCAGCAGTGGACAGGGGACGGATGGCTACACCTTC. This encodes CASSGQGTDGYTF.

The chain links TRBV19 to TRBJ2-4; the D gene is possibly TRBD2 (6 bases). From germline, CDR1 is LNHDA and CDR2 SQIVND (reference sequence). This CDR3 is 14 amino acids long. V lost 3 bases to trimming and J lost 4 bases, with 10 bases between them. The CDR3 sequence: CASSMPGEKNIQYF. Written as DNA, the CDR3 is TGTGCCAGTAGTATGCCGGGGGAGAAAAACATTCAGTACTTC.

The chain combines TRBV7-8 with TRBJ2-7, with D maybe TRBD2 (6 bases). Germline loops: CDR1 SGHVS, CDR2 FQNEAQ. The CDR3 contains 15 residues. V gave up 3 bases and J gave up 1 base, with 13 bases separating them. The CDR3 sequence is CASSLSGAVSYEQYF. In DNA, the CDR3 is TGTGCCAGCAGCTTGTCGGGAGCGGTTTCCTACGAGCAGTACTTC.

This clone was seen only a few times. V and J are TRBV6-1 and TRBJ2-7; TRBD1 aligns across 8 bases. The ends lost 9 bases at V and 1 base at J; junction bases unmatched: 11. CDR1 is MNHNS and CDR2 is SASEGT in the germline V gene. CDR3 length equals 15 residues. DNA for the CDR3: TGTGCCAGTGATGTAGCAGGGGGCTTTTCCTACGAGCAGTACTTC. Translation gives CASDVAGGFSYEQYF.

This clone has only one observation. The chain has TRBV5-1 and TRBJ2-7, with 8 bases identical to TRBD1. The CDR3 runs to 14 residues. From germline, CDR1 is SGHRS and CDR2 YFSETQ. After removal of 4 bases from V and 3 bases from J, the junction contained 6 bases not matched to a gene. The CDR3 region is CASSITGGLYEQYF. For the CDR3, the DNA is TGCGCCAGCAGCATTACAGGGGGACTCTACGAGCAGTACTTC.

This clone was counted a single time. This CDR3 is CASGLVQGRNGYTF. The CDR3 bases are TGTGCTAGTGGTTTGGTACAGGGGCGGAATGGCTACACCTTC. The rearrangement uses TRBV12-5 and TRBJ1-2; the match to TRBD1 covers 7 bases. In germline, CDR1 is LGHNT, CDR2 FRNRAP. The ends lost 0 bases at V and 6 bases at J; junction bases unmatched: 4. The CDR3 length is 14 residues.

About this clone itself: Distinct nucleotide sequences in the sample also encode this CDR3. This chain joins TRBV18 and TRBJ2-7; no reliable D call. The CDR3 contains 12 residues. Germline V CDR1 and CDR2: KGHSH, LQKENI. V was trimmed by 1 base and J by 6 bases, leaving 7 bases between them. This chain's CDR3 is CASSPQGGEQYF. CDR3 coding DNA: TGTGCCAGCTCACCACAGGGTGGCGAGCAGTACTTC.

This chain connects TRBV19 to TRBJ2-7; 7 nucleotides agree with TRBD1. Germline assignment: CDR1 LNHDA and CDR2 SQIVND (reference sequence). V lost 5 bases and J lost 3; bases outside the gene matches: 7. The CDR3 extends over 14 amino acids. The CDR3 DNA reads TGTGCCAGTAGTGCCGACAGGGTGAACTACGAGCAGTACTTC. This encodes CASSADRVNYEQYF.